Listed here are 25 T cell receptor beta chains from one sample, sequenced in a study of tumor-infiltrating lymphocytes in localized non-small cell lung cancer. The table came from immunoSEQ multiplex PCR; TCRdb's copy has only in-frame clones and leaves some out. The sample lists 21,000 or so clones; around two thirds were seen once. Sequencing was done on a sample of lung tumor tissue. The receptors come from a human donor with non-small cell lung cancer.

The count of this clone is one. The gene calls are TRBV7-6 and TRBJ1-3; D uncertain. This CDR3 spans 16 amino acids. V gave up 5 bases and J gave up 0 bases, with 14 bases separating them. The germline CDR1 and CDR2 sequences are SGHVS and FNYEAQ. Here the CDR3 DNA reads TGTGCCAGCAGCGAAGGACCGGGGTTCTCTGGAAACACCATATATTTT. As protein: CASSEGPGFSGNTIYF.

The chain is built from TRBV18 and TRBJ1-5; no reliable D call. Germline-derived CDR1 and CDR2 are KGHSH and LQKENI. CDR3 length equals 15 residues. Trimming stripped 0 bases from V and 2 bases from J, with 8 bases between. CDR3 DNA: TGTGCCAGCTCACCACCAAACCAAGGCAATCAGCCCCAGCATTTT. Amino acids: CASSPPNQGNQPQHF.

This chain connects TRBV10-2 to TRBJ1-2; possible D gene TRBD1, 5 bases. This CDR3 comprises 12 residues. V was cut by 8 bases and J by 4 bases, with 11 bases left in between. Per the germline V gene, CDR1 is WSHSY and CDR2 is SAAADI. CDR3: CASLTDSYGYTF. The CDR3 region has the DNA TGCGCCAGCCTGACAGATTCCTATGGCTACACCTTC.

The V and J genes are TRBV27 and TRBJ1-6, with D possibly being TRBD1 (5 bases). Germline CDR1 and CDR2: MNHEY and SMNVEV (reference sequence). This CDR3 region has 13 residues. V was shortened by 6 bases and J by 8 bases, with 11 bases between the two germline ends. The CDR3 DNA reads TGTGCCAGCAGGAGAACAGGTGATTCACCCCTCCACTTT. Translating gives CASRRTGDSPLHF.

This chain links TRBV10-3 with TRBJ2-2; no firm D call. This CDR3 has 15 residues. Between the trimmed V and J ends, which lost 2 bases and 4 bases, there was a span of 11 bases. Germline V gene data show CDR1 as ENHRY and CDR2 as SYGVKD. In DNA form, the CDR3 reads TGTGCCATCAGTGAGAGTAGTGGAAGCACCGGGGAGCTGTTTTTT. Its protein product is CAISESSGSTGELFF.

The CDR3 loop is CSISGQGTEAFF. In DNA form, the CDR3 reads TGCAGCATATCCGGACAGGGTACTGAAGCTTTCTTT. V usage is TRBV29-1 and J usage is TRBJ1-1; 8 bases are a match to TRBD1. The germline gives CDR1 SQVTM, CDR2 ANQGSEA. This CDR3 contains 12 residues. V dropped 8 bases and J dropped 5; count of bases not matched to a gene: 7.

The V and J genes are TRBV7-8 and TRBJ2-5, with 10 bases lining up with TRBD2. V trimming: 3 bases; J trimming: 1 base; junction bases outside the gene matches: 17. The CDR3 runs to 20 residues. The germline V gene has CDR1 SGHVS and CDR2 FQNEAQ. The CDR3 region is CASSFPQSMASGGTQETQYF. In DNA, the CDR3 is TGTGCCAGCAGCTTCCCCCAATCCATGGCTAGCGGGGGCACCCAAGAGACCCAGTACTTC.

The V gene is TRBV6-6, the J gene TRBJ1-2, with D hard to call. V lost 4 bases and J lost 4, with 13 bases in between. This CDR3 is built from 14 residues. CDR1 and CDR2 from the germline V gene are MNHNY and SVGAGI (reference sequence). The CDR3 DNA reads as TGTGCCAGCAGTTCCCGGGGAGTTTCCTATGGCTACACCTTC. Protein product: CASSSRGVSYGYTF.

The rearrangement joins TRBV7-2 to TRBJ1-2; D is undetermined. CDR3 size: 15 residues. Germline V gene lookup returns CDR1 SGHTA and CDR2 FQGNSA. Trimming removed 6 bases from V and 0 bases from J, with 14 bases in between. CDR3 sequence: CASSPGRETNYGYTF. As DNA, the CDR3 is TGTGCCAGCAGTCCCGGACGGGAAACTAACTATGGCTACACCTTC.

This clone is a singleton in its sample. The chain carries TRBV6-1 and TRBJ2-1; unclear D gene. CDR3 size: 10 residues. CDR1 MNHNS and CDR2 SASEGT come from the germline V gene. V lost 8 bases to trimming and J lost 4 bases, with 3 bases between them. This CDR3 is CASAYNEQFF. The CDR3 bases are TGTGCCAGCGCTTACAATGAGCAGTTCTTC.

This clone was detected once. V gene TRBV4-3 combines with J gene TRBJ1-2, with 8 bases aligning to TRBD1. The CDR3 sequence is 16 residues long. Trimming at V came to 1 base and at J to 6 bases, leaving 10 bases not matched to a gene. Germline CDR1 and CDR2: LGHNA and YSLEER. The CDR3 loop reads CASSQGGGQDYHGYTF. The DNA for the CDR3 is TGCGCCAGCAGCCAAGGGGGGGGACAGGACTATCATGGCTACACCTTC.

Here the CDR3 DNA reads TGTGCCACCAGCAGAGTAGTGTGGGACAAAGCGTCTTGGATGGAATACAATGAGCAGTTCTTC. This encodes CATSRVVWDKASWMEYNEQFF. The chain is built from TRBV15 and TRBJ2-1; TRBD1 might be the D (6 bases). Looked up from germline, CDR1 is LNHNV and CDR2 is YYDKDF (reference sequence). The CDR3 is 21 residues long. The ends were cut back, 1 base at V and 4 bases at J, with 29 bases in the middle.

This sequence joins TRBV4-2 and TRBJ2-1; 11 positions agree with TRBD2. CDR1 and CDR2 from the germline V gene are LGHNA and YNFKEQ. The J segment lost 7 bases and the V segment lost 1 base, leaving 9 bases of the junction unmatched. The CDR3 is made up of 17 amino acids. The CDR3 loop reads CASSQAGSLAGGNEQFF. CDR3 DNA sequence: TGTGCCAGCAGCCAAGCAGGGTCGCTAGCGGGGGGAAATGAGCAGTTCTTC.

The chain joins TRBV4-3 to TRBJ2-1, with D unclear. CDR1 LGHNA and CDR2 YSLEER come from the germline V gene. The CDR3 loop spans 14 amino acids. Between the trimmed V and J ends, which lost 2 bases and 5 bases, there was a span of 10 bases. The CDR3 DNA reads as TGCGCCAGCAGCCAAATGAACCCGGACAATGAGCAGTTCTTC. This gives the protein CASSQMNPDNEQFF.

The rearrangement joins TRBV2 to TRBJ1-6; D uncertain. With 3 bases removed from V and 2 bases from J, the gap between germline ends came to 5 bases. The CDR3 sequence is 14 residues long. The germline V gene has CDR1 SNHLY and CDR2 FYNNEI. The CDR3 loop reads CASSEEAYNSPLHF. The CDR3 DNA reads as TGTGCCAGCAGTGAGGAGGCCTATAATTCACCCCTCCACTTT. The full variable domain, with the rest looked up from reference TRBV2 and TRBJ1-6, is EPEVTQTPSHQVTQMGQEVILRCVPISNHLYFYWYRQILGQKVEFLVSFYNNEISEKSEIFDDQFSVERPDGSNFTLKIRSTKLEDSAMYFCASSEEAYNSPLHFGNGTRLTVT.

The chain couples TRBV7-2 to TRBJ2-7, with 9 bases matching TRBD2. Germline V lookup: CDR1 SGHTA, CDR2 FQGNSA. The V segment lost 7 bases and the J segment 4 bases; nucleotides outside the gene matches: 14. This CDR3 spans 16 amino acids. The CDR3 region is CASTPSGGGGGYEQYF. The CDR3 nucleotides are TGTGCCAGCACCCCAAGCGGCGGCGGGGGGGGGTACGAGCAGTACTTC.

The rearrangement joins TRBV4-2 to TRBJ2-5; D is perhaps TRBD2 (6 bases). Germline V gene data show CDR1 as LGHNA and CDR2 as YNFKEQ. The length of the CDR3 is 16 residues. V shed 4 bases and J shed 2 bases, with 17 bases lying between them. The CDR3 region has the DNA TGTGCCAGCAGCCCGCTGGTGGGCGGAGGGCAAGAGACCCAGTACTTC. It is translated as CASSPLVGGGQETQYF.

This sequence joins TRBV28 and TRBJ1-2; D unclear. In germline, CDR1 is MDHEN, CDR2 SYDVKM. The V and J ends lost 5 bases and 3 bases respectively, with 7 bases between them. CDR3 length: 12 amino acids. This CDR3 is CASSVPDYGYTF. The CDR3 coding sequence is TGTGCCAGCAGTGTCCCCGACTATGGCTACACCTTC.

This clone was detected a few times. As DNA, the CDR3 is TGTGCCAGCAACCCGACTGAATCCAGGGGTGAGCAGTACTTC. It translates to CASNPTESRGEQYF. J is TRBJ2-7 and V is TRBV7-2, with a possible D match to TRBD1 (6 bases). The CDR3 consists of 14 residues. Between the trimmed V and J ends, which lost 7 bases and 7 bases, there was a span of 20 bases. Germline V CDR1 and CDR2: SGHTA, FQGNSA. Full variable domain (rest looked up from reference TRBV7-2 and TRBJ2-7): GAGVSQSPSNKVTEKGKDVELRCDPISGHTALYWYRQSLGQGLEFLIYFQGNSAPDKSGLPSDRFSAERTGGSVSTLTIQRTQQEDSAVYLCASNPTESRGEQYFGPGTRLTVT.

This chain connects TRBV19 to TRBJ1-5; tentative D call: TRBD1 (5 bases). V dropped 0 bases and J dropped 0 bases, with 15 bases sitting between them. CDR1 is LNHDA and CDR2 is SQIVND in the germline V gene (reference sequence). This CDR3 has 18 residues. DNA for the CDR3: TGTGCCAGTAGTATAGAGGGCGGACAATCCTATAGCAATCAGCCCCAGCATTTT. It yields the protein CASSIEGGQSYSNQPQHF.

The V and J genes are TRBV7-2 and TRBJ1-3; perhaps TRBD1 as D (6 bases). This CDR3 is 15 amino acids long. Germline V CDR1 and CDR2: SGHTA, FQGNSA. The V gene lost 5 bases and the J gene lost 4 bases, with 15 bases spanning the gap. CDR3 DNA: TGTGCCAGCAGCCCAGGGACAATAAGAGGAAACACCATATATTTT. Translating gives CASSPGTIRGNTIYF.

This chain connects TRBV9 to TRBJ1-1; D gene uncertain. V gave up 6 bases and J gave up 1 base, with 13 bases separating them. CDR1 SGDLS and CDR2 YYNGEE come from the germline V gene. The CDR3 length is 14 residues. The CDR3 sequence is CASTKGPGNTEAFF. The CDR3 DNA reads TGTGCCAGCACCAAGGGCCCGGGGAACACTGAAGCTTTCTTT.

The V call is TRBV5-4, the J call TRBJ2-7, with TRBD2 matching over 10 bases. With 1 base clipped from V and 0 bases from J, the junction kept 7 bases outside the gene matches. The CDR3 runs to 17 residues. Per the germline V gene, CDR1 is SGHNT and CDR2 is YYREEE (reference sequence). CDR3 sequence reads: CASSLSSSGGYSYEQYF. The CDR3 bases are TGTGCCAGCAGCTTGTCTTCTAGCGGGGGTTACTCCTACGAGCAGTACTTC. Combining the CDR3 with reference TRBV5-4 and TRBJ2-7 gives the whole variable domain ETGVTQSPTHLIKTRGQQVTLRCSSQSGHNTVSWYQQALGQGPQFIFQYYREEENGRGNFPPRFSGLQFPNYSSELNVNALELDDSALYLCASSLSSSGGYSYEQYFGPGTRLTVT.

The rearrangement joins TRBV30 to TRBJ1-2; 10 nucleotides match TRBD1. This CDR3 contains 13 residues. Germline V gene sequence: CDR1 GTSNPN, CDR2 SVGIG (reference sequence). V was clipped by 7 bases and J by 8 bases; unmatched bases: 10. The CDR3 sequence: CASSRDRGGGYTF. The CDR3 nucleotides are TGTGCCTCAAGTAGGGACAGGGGCGGGGGCTACACCTTC.

This chain links TRBV18 with TRBJ1-2; no clear D. The germline CDR1 and CDR2 sequences are KGHSH and LQKENI. The CDR3 is 15 residues long. The V and J ends lost 0 bases and 4 bases respectively, with 12 bases between them. Here the CDR3 DNA reads TGTGCCAGCTCACCACCGTCCAGAGAGTTCTATGGCTACACCTTC. Protein product: CASSPPSREFYGYTF.